Listed below are T cell receptor beta chains from one sample, sequenced in a study of OX40 agonist ivuxolimab in advanced cancers. Assay: immunoSEQ multiplex PCR; the TCRdb copy retains only in-frame clones and omits some. The table has around 65,000 clones, about 89% seen once; the top ten hold 15% to 20%. Here the sequenced sample was CD4+ or CD8+ T cells sorted from blood, taken in a trial of the OX40 agonist ivuxolimab. These receptors were collected from an adult with an advanced solid tumor such as melanoma, head and neck, liver or kidney cancer. The CDR3 runs from the conserved cysteine through the conserved F or W. D genes are given only for firm matches. Not every row has a clone size; where given, it reads once, few, many or a size class.

>.|TRBJ2-5|TRBV18|once
CASSPRQRETQYF
TGTGCCAGCTCACCTCGACAAAGGGAGACCCAGTACTTC
>.|TRBJ2-1|TRBV7-9|.
CASSLSFAEDYNEQFF
TGTGCCAGCAGCTTAAGCTTTGCGGAAGACTACAATGAGCAGTTCTTC
>TRBD1|TRBJ2-2|TRBV19|.
CASSHTQGITGELFF
TGTGCCAGTAGTCATACACAGGGGATCACCGGGGAGCTGTTTTTT
>TRBD1|TRBJ1-2|TRBV4-1|medium-sized
CASSQDEGDRPYGYTF
TGCGCCAGCAGCCAAGATGAGGGGGACAGACCTTATGGCTACACCTTC
>TRBD2|TRBJ2-3|TRBV11-1|.
CASSLAASGALADTQYF
TGTGCCAGCAGCTTAGCGGCTAGCGGGGCCCTGGCGGATACGCAGTATTTT
>TRBD1|TRBJ2-1|TRBV11-2|.
CASSSTGTANEQFF
TGTGCCAGCAGCTCGACAGGGACAGCCAATGAGCAGTTCTTC
>TRBD2|TRBJ2-7|TRBV28|.
CASSSGGLYEQYF
TGTGCCAGCAGTTCGGGGGGGCTTTACGAGCAGTACTTC
>TRBD2|TRBJ2-5|TRBV11-2|.
CASSLGGTSEETQYF
TGTGCCAGCAGCTTAGGGGGGACTAGCGAAGAGACCCAGTACTTC
>TRBD2|TRBJ2-7|TRBV19|.
CASSTRENDEQYF
TGTGCCAGTAGTACGCGGGAGAACGACGAGCAGTACTTC
>.|TRBJ1-1|TRBV21-1|.
CASSTGQVGAFF
TGTGCCAGCAGCACAGGACAGGTTGGAGCTTTCTTT
>.|TRBJ2-1|TRBV25-1|medium-sized
CASTIGANEQFF
TGTGCCAGCACTATCGGGGCTAATGAGCAGTTCTTC
>TRBD1|TRBJ1-5|TRBV19|.
CASSIGQGASQPQHF
TGTGCCAGTAGTATCGGACAGGGGGCAAGTCAGCCCCAGCATTTT
>.|TRBJ2-7|TRBV28|.
CASSLWHRTSSYEQYF
TGTGCCAGCAGTTTATGGCACAGGACGAGCTCCTACGAGCAGTACTTC
>TRBD2|TRBJ2-1|TRBV29-1|.
CSVDRLAGGPDNEQFF
TGCAGCGTTGATAGACTAGCGGGAGGGCCCGACAATGAGCAGTTCTTC
>.|TRBJ1-5|TRBV28|.
CASSLIFDHQPQHF
TGTGCCAGCAGTTTAATTTTTGACCATCAGCCCCAGCATTTT
>TRBD2|TRBJ2-7|TRBV2|few
CASSEGLADYEQYF
TGTGCCAGCAGCGAAGGGCTAGCGGATTACGAGCAGTACTTC
>TRBD2|TRBJ2-1|TRBV27|.
CASSFLAGGDNEQFF
TGTGCCAGCAGTTTCTTAGCGGGAGGGGACAATGAGCAGTTCTTC
>TRBD1|TRBJ2-7|TRBV4-1|once
CASSQVGQGAHEQYF
TGCGCCAGCAGCCAAGTAGGACAGGGGGCACATGAGCAGTACTTC
>.|TRBJ2-7|TRBV2|.
CASSEREPSYEQYF
TGTGCCAGCAGTGAAAGGGAACCTTCCTACGAGCAGTACTTC
>TRBD2|TRBJ2-5|TRBV7-9|.
CASSLAASGRGETQYF
TGTGCCAGCAGCTTAGCGGCTAGCGGGAGAGGAGAGACCCAGTACTTC
>TRBD1|TRBJ1-1|TRBV9|.
CASSVTGKNTEAFF
TGTGCCAGCAGCGTGACAGGGAAAAACACTGAAGCTTTCTTT
>.|TRBJ1-1|TRBV19|.
CASKGRRTAFF
TGTGCCTCTAAGGGACGACGGACTGCTTTCTTT
>.|TRBJ2-1|TRBV27|.
CASSKGDEQFF
TGTGCCAGCAGTAAAGGGGATGAGCAGTTCTTC
>.|TRBJ2-3|TRBV9|.
CASSTDIDTDTQYF
TGTGCCAGCAGCACGGACATTGACACAGATACGCAGTATTTT
>.|TRBJ2-7|TRBV9|.
CASSVDGTAAYEQYF
TGTGCCAGCAGCGTAGATGGGACCGCTGCCTACGAGCAGTACTTC
>TRBD2|TRBJ2-7|TRBV28|.
CASSLGEGSYEQYF
TGTGCCAGCAGTTTAGGGGAGGGATCCTACGAGCAGTACTTC
>.|TRBJ2-7|TRBV11-2|.
CASSPARGSHEQYF
TGTGCCAGCAGCCCAGCCAGGGGTAGCCACGAGCAGTACTTC
>TRBD1|TRBJ2-5|TRBV5-1|once
CASSLVQGQETQYF
TGCGCCAGCAGCTTGGTACAGGGGCAAGAGACCCAGTACTTC
>TRBD1|TRBJ1-5|TRBV5-5|few
CASSFTIGQGDQPQHF
TGTGCCAGCAGCTTCACAATAGGTCAGGGGGATCAGCCCCAGCATTTT
>TRBD1|TRBJ2-7|TRBV16|.
CASSHPDRPYEQYF
TGTGCCAGCAGCCATCCGGACAGGCCCTACGAGCAGTACTTC
>TRBD1|TRBJ1-1|TRBV28|.
CASSLLGQGDTEAFF
TGTGCCAGCAGTTTACTCGGACAGGGGGACACTGAAGCTTTCTTT
>TRBD1|TRBJ2-7|TRBV28|.
CASSTTGTYYEQYF
TGTGCCAGCTCGACGACAGGGACATACTACGAGCAGTACTTC
>.|TRBJ2-6|TRBV28|few
CASSLSFSGANVLTF
TGTGCCAGCAGTTTGAGCTTCTCTGGGGCCAACGTCCTGACTTTC
>.|TRBJ2-3|TRBV14|.
CASSQVGGLADTQYF
TGTGCCAGCAGCCAAGTTGGAGGGTTGGCAGATACGCAGTATTTT
>TRBD2|TRBJ2-3|TRBV15|.
CATSEDGTTPRGTQYF
TGTGCCACCAGCGAAGACGGGACTACCCCCAGAGGTACGCAGTATTTT
>.|TRBJ1-1|TRBV18|once
CASSPADTEAFF
TGTGCCAGCTCACCCGCGGACACTGAAGCTTTCTTT
>.|TRBJ2-3|TRBV9|.
CASSDAGYADTQYF
TGTGCCAGCAGCGATGCGGGGTATGCAGATACGCAGTATTTT
>.|TRBJ2-1|TRBV28|.
CATQVGHEQFF
TGTGCCACCCAAGTCGGCCATGAGCAGTTCTTC
>TRBD1|TRBJ2-3|TRBV5-1|.
CASSSGTGVIPDTQYF
TGCGCCAGCAGCTCGGGGACAGGGGTAATCCCAGATACGCAGTATTTT
>.|TRBJ2-1|TRBV6-5|.
CASSYQGGGYNEQFF
TGTGCCAGCAGTTACCAAGGGGGGGGTTACAATGAGCAGTTCTTC
>TRBD2|TRBJ2-3|TRBV4-3|.
CASSQKPGGSDTQYF
TGCGCCAGCAGCCAAAAGCCGGGGGGATCAGATACGCAGTATTTT
>TRBD1|TRBJ1-4|TRBV28|.
CASSPTGEDEKLFF
TGTGCCAGCAGCCCCACAGGGGAAGATGAAAAACTGTTTTTT